The 15 T cell receptor beta chains listed next were all sequenced from one sample in a study of cytomegalovirus exposure and HLA in healthy donors. The PCR made use of 60 Vbeta and 13 Jbeta primers. Sequenced by immunoSEQ multiplex PCR; TCRdb stores in-frame clones only, minus some. The sample table sets out approximately 110,000 clones. The source material was PBMCs. Source of these receptors: a man between 18 and 35 years old in good health and CMV-seronegative.

This chain connects TRBV6-1 to TRBJ2-5; D unclear. Germline V gives CDR1 MNHNS, CDR2 SASEGT. This CDR3 has 12 amino acids. With 7 bases removed from V and 5 bases from J, the gap between germline ends came to 11 bases. CDR3 in amino acids: CASTGSRETQYF. CDR3 in DNA: TGTGCCAGCACTGGTAGTCGGGAGACCCAGTACTTC.

The chain recombines TRBV7-9 with TRBJ2-1; D is undetermined. Trimming removed 2 bases at V and 10 bases at J, with 3 bases between. Germline assignment: CDR1 SEHNR and CDR2 FQNEAQ (reference sequence). This CDR3 has 10 residues. Here the CDR3 reads CASSLSEQFF. For the CDR3, the DNA is TGTGCCAGCAGCTTATCGGAGCAGTTCTTC. The full variable domain, its missing parts supplied by reference TRBV7-9 and TRBJ2-1, is DTGVSQNPRHKITKRGQNVTFRCDPISEHNRLYWYRQTLGQGPEFLTYFQNEAQLEKSRLLSDRFSAERPKGSFSTLEIQRTEQGDSAMYLCASSLSEQFFGPGTRLTVL.

The chain joins TRBV7-9 to TRBJ2-1; TRBD2 matches 14 bases. Unmatched junction bases numbered 14, after V lost 3 bases and J lost 7 bases. Germline assignment: CDR1 SEHNR and CDR2 FQNEAQ (reference sequence). The length of the CDR3 is 19 residues. Written as DNA, the CDR3 is TGTGCCAGCAGCTTTTGGGGGGGGACTAGCGGGAGAAGGCGGAATGAGCAGTTCTTC. This translates into CASSFWGGTSGRRRNEQFF.

V gene TRBV6-4 combines with J gene TRBJ2-2, with 7 bases that match TRBD1. This CDR3 has 14 residues. From germline, CDR1 is MRHNA and CDR2 SNTAGT. V lost 6 bases and J lost 5; bases outside the gene matches: 6. CDR3: CASRGGAVTGELFF. The CDR3, as DNA: TGTGCCAGCAGAGGGGGCGCGGTGACCGGGGAGCTGTTTTTT.

The rearrangement links TRBV4-1 to TRBJ1-5; 12 bases are shared with TRBD1. The trim removed 3 bases at V and 6 bases at J, leaving 3 bases unmatched. This CDR3 has 15 residues. From germline, CDR1 is MGHRA and CDR2 YSYEKL. This CDR3 is CASSQGQGASQPQHF. CDR3 coding DNA: TGCGCCAGCAGCCAGGGACAGGGGGCAAGTCAGCCCCAGCATTTT.

The chain uses TRBV28 and TRBJ2-7; D not resolved. Germline V gene data show CDR1 as MDHEN and CDR2 as SYDVKM. Trimming stripped 7 bases from V and 2 bases from J, with 15 bases between. The CDR3 extends over 14 amino acids. The CDR3 is CASTPNPSAYEQYF. CDR3 nucleotides: TGTGCCAGCACCCCTAATCCCTCTGCCTACGAGCAGTACTTC.

The chain joins TRBV18 to TRBJ1-3, with D possibly being TRBD1 (5 bases). CDR1 and CDR2 from the germline V gene are KGHSH and LQKENI. The length of the CDR3 is 16 residues. Between the trimmed V and J ends, which lost 1 base and 0 bases, there was a span of 10 bases. The CDR3 sequence: CASSPRNRSSGNTIYF. The CDR3 region has the DNA TGTGCCAGCTCACCACGCAACAGGAGCTCTGGAAACACCATATATTTT.

V and J are TRBV30 and TRBJ2-1; 7 bases agree with TRBD1. CDR3 length: 15 amino acids. Germline CDR1 is GTSNPN and CDR2 is SVGIG (reference sequence). V was pared by 2 bases and J by 7 bases, with 11 bases of the junction left unmatched. The CDR3 loop is CAWSILPGQKNEQFF. DNA of the CDR3: TGTGCCTGGAGTATTCTACCGGGACAGAAGAATGAGCAGTTCTTC.

The V call is TRBV4-1, the J call TRBJ2-5, with a possible D match to TRBD2 (6 bases). Germline-derived CDR1 and CDR2 are MGHRA and YSYEKL. V was pared by 4 bases and J by 1 base, with 13 bases between. The CDR3 length is 15 residues. CDR3 in DNA: TGCGCCAGCAGCCCGTTGGGACTGTTCCAAGAGACCCAGTACTTC. It is translated as CASSPLGLFQETQYF.

The chain uses TRBV19 and TRBJ2-2; 9 bases line up with TRBD1. The ends lost 5 bases at V and 6 bases at J; junction bases unmatched: 10. This CDR3 has 16 residues. Germline V gives CDR1 LNHDA, CDR2 SQIVND (reference sequence). The CDR3 nucleotides are TGTGCCAGTAGTTTAACCGGGACAGGGTACGCCGGGGAGCTGTTTTTT. Translating it yields CASSLTGTGYAGELFF.

The J gene is TRBJ1-1, the V gene TRBV5-1, with no clear D. The CDR3 has 19 residues. The V and J ends lost 2 bases and 5 bases respectively, with 28 bases between them. Per the germline V gene, CDR1 is SGHRS and CDR2 is YFSETQ. CDR3 amino acids: CASSFFVASLGGSMTEAFF. The CDR3 bases are TGCGCCAGCAGCTTTTTTGTGGCGAGTTTGGGAGGGTCGATGACTGAAGCTTTCTTT.

V and J are TRBV7-9 and TRBJ2-7; possibly TRBD1 for D (6 bases). V dropped 5 bases and J dropped 5 bases, with 19 bases sitting between them. Germline assignment: CDR1 SEHNR and CDR2 FQNEAQ (reference sequence). This CDR3 has 15 amino acids. The CDR3 bases are TGTGCCAGCAGCCCCTTTGGACCCAGGGGTAACGAGCAGTACTTC. It translates to CASSPFGPRGNEQYF.

The chain has TRBV19 and TRBJ1-4, with D maybe TRBD1 (5 bases). Between the trimmed V and J ends, which lost 6 bases and 5 bases, there was a span of 19 bases. This CDR3 contains 16 residues. The germline gives CDR1 LNHDA, CDR2 SQIVND (reference sequence). The CDR3 nucleotides read TGTGCCAGTAGACCCCACGTGGCAGGGATGAATGAAAAACTGTTTTTT. Encoded protein: CASRPHVAGMNEKLFF.

In nucleotides, the CDR3 is TGTGCCAGCAGCTTCCCCGGGACACTCTACGAGCAGTACTTC. Its translation: CASSFPGTLYEQYF. The V gene is TRBV11-2, the J gene TRBJ2-7; possibly TRBD1 for D (6 bases). The V gene's germline CDR1 is SGHAT and CDR2 FQNNGV. Trimming pared 3 bases from V and 3 bases from J, leaving 12 bases between. The CDR3 length is 14 residues.

The chain couples TRBV19 to TRBJ1-3; weak D call: TRBD1 (5 bases). Trimming left V 3 bases short and J 0 bases short, with 9 bases between. The CDR3 consists of 15 residues. Germline CDR1 LNHDA, CDR2 SQIVND (reference sequence). This CDR3 is CASSMQGSSGNTIYF. The DNA of the CDR3 is TGTGCCAGTAGTATGCAGGGAAGCTCTGGAAACACCATATATTTT.